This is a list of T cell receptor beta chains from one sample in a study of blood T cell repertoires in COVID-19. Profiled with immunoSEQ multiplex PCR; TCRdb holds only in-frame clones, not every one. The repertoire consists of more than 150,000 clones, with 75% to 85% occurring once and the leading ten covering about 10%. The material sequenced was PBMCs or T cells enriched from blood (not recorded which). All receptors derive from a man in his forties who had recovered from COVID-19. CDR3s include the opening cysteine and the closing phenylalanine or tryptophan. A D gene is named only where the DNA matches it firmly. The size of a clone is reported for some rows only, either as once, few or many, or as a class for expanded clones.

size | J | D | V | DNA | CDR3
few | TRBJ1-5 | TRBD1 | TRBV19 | TGTGCCAGTAATATTGGGGACAGCTATCAGCCCCAGCATTTT | CASNIGDSYQPQHF
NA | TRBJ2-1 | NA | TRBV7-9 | TGTGCCAGCAGCCACGAGGGTGAGCAGTTCTTC | CASSHEGEQFF
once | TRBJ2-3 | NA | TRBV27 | TGTGCCAGCAGTTTATCGGCGGGCAAGGGTCCAGATACGCAGTATTTT | CASSLSAGKGPDTQYF
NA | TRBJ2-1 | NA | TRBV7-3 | TGTGCCAGCAGCTCGGGACTCTACAATGAGCAGTTCTTC | CASSSGLYNEQFF
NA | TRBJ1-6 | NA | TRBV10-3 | TGTGCCACGAATACCTACTCCTATAATTCACCCCTCCACTTT | CATNTYSYNSPLHF
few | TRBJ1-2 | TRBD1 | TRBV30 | TGTGCCTGGAGTCCCGGGACAGGGGGGAGCTATGGCTACACCTTC | CAWSPGTGGSYGYTF
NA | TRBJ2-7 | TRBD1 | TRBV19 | TGTGCCAGTACCCCGGGGACAGGGGTATTCTACGAGCAGTACTTC | CASTPGTGVFYEQYF
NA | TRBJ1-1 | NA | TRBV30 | TGTGCCTGGAGTGGGCAGGGGAGGGCTGAAGCTTTCTTT | CAWSGQGRAEAFF
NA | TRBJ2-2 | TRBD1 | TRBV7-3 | TGTGCCAGCAGCTTATTTGGGGGACAGGGAAACGCCGGGGAGCTGTTTTTT | CASSLFGGQGNAGELFF
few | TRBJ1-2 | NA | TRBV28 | TGTGCCAGCAGTTTAACGCAGGACTATGGCTACACCTTC | CASSLTQDYGYTF
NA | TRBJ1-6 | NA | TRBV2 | TGTGCCAGCAGTTCACAGGGTTCACCCCTCCACTTT | CASSSQGSPLHF
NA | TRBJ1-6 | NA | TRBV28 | TGTGCCAGCATACTTGGGCAGGCGAGTTCACCCCTCCACTTT | CASILGQASSPLHF
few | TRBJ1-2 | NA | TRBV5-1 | TGCGCCAGTAGCCTTTGGGGGCCTAACAATGGCTACACCTTC | CASSLWGPNNGYTF
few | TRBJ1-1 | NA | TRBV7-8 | TGTGCCAGCAGCTCCTTGGACTTATACACTGAAGCTTTCTTT | CASSSLDLYTEAFF
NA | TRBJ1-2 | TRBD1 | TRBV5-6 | TGTGCCAGCAGGCGGCAGGGGGAGTATGGCTACACCTTC | CASRRQGEYGYTF
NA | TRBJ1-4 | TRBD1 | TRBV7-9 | TGTGCCAGCAGCTTCGACAGGGGTAATGAAAAACTGTTTTTT | CASSFDRGNEKLFF